What follows is one T cell receptor beta chain and its context. Its antigen is not yet known. No quality values exist for individual bases; no much larger clone is one base distant. Read against the paper, the sample's treatment or condition label means: roughly 18 received Ad26.COV2.S at low or high dose, single or two shots; about 5 received placebo; per-sample allocation not given. For vaccine and placebo recipients, repertoires were sequenced using samples collected on day 63 after the first injection. In Cohort 1b, 20 to 25 adults aged 18-55 years were enrolled at a single site in Boston, USA, between 29 July and 7 August 2020. Ad26.COV2.S consisted of a replication-incompetent adenovirus type 26 vector by which a prefusion-stabilized SARS-CoV-2 spike protein from the original Wuhan strain was expressed. This sample stems from a study of Ad26.COV2.S vaccination and SARS-CoV-2 variants (dated by TCRdb to the early 2020s). Context from the whole study: Vaccine-arm donors were drawn from COV1001, a multicentre, randomized, double-blind, placebo-controlled phase I-IIa trial of Ad26.COV2.S in healthy adults. Ad26.COV2.S was administered intramuscularly at a dose of 5x10^10 or 1x10^11 viral particles, either as one shot or as two shots given 56 days apart. TCRbeta repertoire sequencing served as the tool for gauging how specific and how broad the SARS-CoV-2-reactive T cell receptors were following Ad26.COV2.S vaccination. The TCR-sequenced set comprised around 30 samples: roughly 19 Ad26.COV2.S vaccine recipients, 5 placebo recipients and 8 SARS-CoV-2 convalescent individuals. Trial participants were randomized into five groups of five, in which low-dose or high-dose Ad26.COV2.S was given once or twice, or placebo was given on both occasions. Investigators did not know the trial group allocation while performing experiments and assessing outcomes.

TCRbeta CDR3 regions were sequenced with the immunoSEQ Assay. After extraction, genomic DNA underwent amplification by bias-controlled multiplex PCR, followed by high-throughput sequencing. Concerning the study's data processing: To quantify the absolute abundance of every unique TCRbeta CDR3 region, sequences were collapsed and filtered. T cell fraction was estimated by normalizing TCRbeta template counts to usable DNA, which was measured by amplifying reference genes present in all nucleated cells. Repertoire TCRs were annotated as SARS-CoV-2-specific when V gene, CDR3 amino acid sequence and J gene were exactly matched to a known reactive TCR set. The reference SARS-CoV-2 TCR set was obtained from MIRA and was filtered for enrichment in COVID-19-positive ImmuneCODE repertoires, whereby public or cross-reactive TCRs were removed. Using the MIRA antigens, annotated TCRs were further analysed by specific ORF or by position within an ORF. Breadth was defined as the number of annotated unique rearrangements divided by the total number of unique productive rearrangements, and depth was defined as the summed frequency of the annotated unique rearrangements. Two-sided Wilcoxon rank-sum tests were used to compare TCR breadth between groups. Sourced from immuneACCESS, this table was stored by TCRdb with only in-frame sequences that have V and J called. A share of the clones is absent; for the studies checked, an unresolved V gene accounts for under half, and the remainder has no known explanation. V, J and clone size are taken as reported in that table, and D and trimming were inferred from the DNA itself. The sample table shows 320,000 or so clones, and 90% are seen once. Around 5% of the sample belongs to the ten largest clones.

The germline V gene gives CDR1 as SGHDT and CDR2 as YYEEEE. The CDR3 spans 14 residues, from the cysteine through the phenylalanine. Solely the CDR3 DNA is kept, with 42 bases framed from the first base. The germline V end is reduced by 0 bases and the J end by 4 bases; junction bases left unmatched: 1. What the research found in general, with its limitations: Vaccine and placebo recipients had comparable non-spike TCR breadth, which fits with the vaccine containing only spike. After vaccination, spike-specific CD8+ and CD4+ T cell responses were reported to show substantial breadth. Compared with placebo recipients, Ad26.COV2.S recipients showed higher spike-specific TCR breadth (P = 0.0014). Comparing responses between vaccine doses or regimens was not something the study was powered to do. It was noted by the authors that total T cell responses may have been underestimated by the TCR breadth and depth analyses.

This TCR came from a person between 18 and 60 years old who received the Ad26.COV2.S COVID-19 vaccine or a placebo. The sequence links TRBV5-6 to TRBJ1-1; TRBD1 aligns with 9 central bases. This material consisted of peripheral blood, taken in a trial of Ad26.COV2.S vaccine versus placebo. In nucleotide form, the sequence is TGTGCCAGCAGCTTGGGACAGGGGGGCACTGAAGCTTTCTTT. The translation is CASSLGQGGTEAFF.